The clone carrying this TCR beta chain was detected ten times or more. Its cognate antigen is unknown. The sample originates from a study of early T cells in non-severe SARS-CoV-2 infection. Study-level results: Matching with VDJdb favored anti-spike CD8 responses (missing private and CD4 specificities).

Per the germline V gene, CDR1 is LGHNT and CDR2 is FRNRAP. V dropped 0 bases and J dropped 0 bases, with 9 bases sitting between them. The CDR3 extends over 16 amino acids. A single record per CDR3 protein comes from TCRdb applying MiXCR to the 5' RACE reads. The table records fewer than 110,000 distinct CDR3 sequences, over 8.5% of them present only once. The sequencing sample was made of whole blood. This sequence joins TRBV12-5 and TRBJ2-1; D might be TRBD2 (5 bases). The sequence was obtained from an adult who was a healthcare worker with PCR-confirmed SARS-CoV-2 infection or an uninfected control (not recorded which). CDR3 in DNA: TGTGCTAGTGGTTTGGTTATTGGGAGCTCCTACAATGAGCAGTTCTTC. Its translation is CASGLVIGSSYNEQFF.